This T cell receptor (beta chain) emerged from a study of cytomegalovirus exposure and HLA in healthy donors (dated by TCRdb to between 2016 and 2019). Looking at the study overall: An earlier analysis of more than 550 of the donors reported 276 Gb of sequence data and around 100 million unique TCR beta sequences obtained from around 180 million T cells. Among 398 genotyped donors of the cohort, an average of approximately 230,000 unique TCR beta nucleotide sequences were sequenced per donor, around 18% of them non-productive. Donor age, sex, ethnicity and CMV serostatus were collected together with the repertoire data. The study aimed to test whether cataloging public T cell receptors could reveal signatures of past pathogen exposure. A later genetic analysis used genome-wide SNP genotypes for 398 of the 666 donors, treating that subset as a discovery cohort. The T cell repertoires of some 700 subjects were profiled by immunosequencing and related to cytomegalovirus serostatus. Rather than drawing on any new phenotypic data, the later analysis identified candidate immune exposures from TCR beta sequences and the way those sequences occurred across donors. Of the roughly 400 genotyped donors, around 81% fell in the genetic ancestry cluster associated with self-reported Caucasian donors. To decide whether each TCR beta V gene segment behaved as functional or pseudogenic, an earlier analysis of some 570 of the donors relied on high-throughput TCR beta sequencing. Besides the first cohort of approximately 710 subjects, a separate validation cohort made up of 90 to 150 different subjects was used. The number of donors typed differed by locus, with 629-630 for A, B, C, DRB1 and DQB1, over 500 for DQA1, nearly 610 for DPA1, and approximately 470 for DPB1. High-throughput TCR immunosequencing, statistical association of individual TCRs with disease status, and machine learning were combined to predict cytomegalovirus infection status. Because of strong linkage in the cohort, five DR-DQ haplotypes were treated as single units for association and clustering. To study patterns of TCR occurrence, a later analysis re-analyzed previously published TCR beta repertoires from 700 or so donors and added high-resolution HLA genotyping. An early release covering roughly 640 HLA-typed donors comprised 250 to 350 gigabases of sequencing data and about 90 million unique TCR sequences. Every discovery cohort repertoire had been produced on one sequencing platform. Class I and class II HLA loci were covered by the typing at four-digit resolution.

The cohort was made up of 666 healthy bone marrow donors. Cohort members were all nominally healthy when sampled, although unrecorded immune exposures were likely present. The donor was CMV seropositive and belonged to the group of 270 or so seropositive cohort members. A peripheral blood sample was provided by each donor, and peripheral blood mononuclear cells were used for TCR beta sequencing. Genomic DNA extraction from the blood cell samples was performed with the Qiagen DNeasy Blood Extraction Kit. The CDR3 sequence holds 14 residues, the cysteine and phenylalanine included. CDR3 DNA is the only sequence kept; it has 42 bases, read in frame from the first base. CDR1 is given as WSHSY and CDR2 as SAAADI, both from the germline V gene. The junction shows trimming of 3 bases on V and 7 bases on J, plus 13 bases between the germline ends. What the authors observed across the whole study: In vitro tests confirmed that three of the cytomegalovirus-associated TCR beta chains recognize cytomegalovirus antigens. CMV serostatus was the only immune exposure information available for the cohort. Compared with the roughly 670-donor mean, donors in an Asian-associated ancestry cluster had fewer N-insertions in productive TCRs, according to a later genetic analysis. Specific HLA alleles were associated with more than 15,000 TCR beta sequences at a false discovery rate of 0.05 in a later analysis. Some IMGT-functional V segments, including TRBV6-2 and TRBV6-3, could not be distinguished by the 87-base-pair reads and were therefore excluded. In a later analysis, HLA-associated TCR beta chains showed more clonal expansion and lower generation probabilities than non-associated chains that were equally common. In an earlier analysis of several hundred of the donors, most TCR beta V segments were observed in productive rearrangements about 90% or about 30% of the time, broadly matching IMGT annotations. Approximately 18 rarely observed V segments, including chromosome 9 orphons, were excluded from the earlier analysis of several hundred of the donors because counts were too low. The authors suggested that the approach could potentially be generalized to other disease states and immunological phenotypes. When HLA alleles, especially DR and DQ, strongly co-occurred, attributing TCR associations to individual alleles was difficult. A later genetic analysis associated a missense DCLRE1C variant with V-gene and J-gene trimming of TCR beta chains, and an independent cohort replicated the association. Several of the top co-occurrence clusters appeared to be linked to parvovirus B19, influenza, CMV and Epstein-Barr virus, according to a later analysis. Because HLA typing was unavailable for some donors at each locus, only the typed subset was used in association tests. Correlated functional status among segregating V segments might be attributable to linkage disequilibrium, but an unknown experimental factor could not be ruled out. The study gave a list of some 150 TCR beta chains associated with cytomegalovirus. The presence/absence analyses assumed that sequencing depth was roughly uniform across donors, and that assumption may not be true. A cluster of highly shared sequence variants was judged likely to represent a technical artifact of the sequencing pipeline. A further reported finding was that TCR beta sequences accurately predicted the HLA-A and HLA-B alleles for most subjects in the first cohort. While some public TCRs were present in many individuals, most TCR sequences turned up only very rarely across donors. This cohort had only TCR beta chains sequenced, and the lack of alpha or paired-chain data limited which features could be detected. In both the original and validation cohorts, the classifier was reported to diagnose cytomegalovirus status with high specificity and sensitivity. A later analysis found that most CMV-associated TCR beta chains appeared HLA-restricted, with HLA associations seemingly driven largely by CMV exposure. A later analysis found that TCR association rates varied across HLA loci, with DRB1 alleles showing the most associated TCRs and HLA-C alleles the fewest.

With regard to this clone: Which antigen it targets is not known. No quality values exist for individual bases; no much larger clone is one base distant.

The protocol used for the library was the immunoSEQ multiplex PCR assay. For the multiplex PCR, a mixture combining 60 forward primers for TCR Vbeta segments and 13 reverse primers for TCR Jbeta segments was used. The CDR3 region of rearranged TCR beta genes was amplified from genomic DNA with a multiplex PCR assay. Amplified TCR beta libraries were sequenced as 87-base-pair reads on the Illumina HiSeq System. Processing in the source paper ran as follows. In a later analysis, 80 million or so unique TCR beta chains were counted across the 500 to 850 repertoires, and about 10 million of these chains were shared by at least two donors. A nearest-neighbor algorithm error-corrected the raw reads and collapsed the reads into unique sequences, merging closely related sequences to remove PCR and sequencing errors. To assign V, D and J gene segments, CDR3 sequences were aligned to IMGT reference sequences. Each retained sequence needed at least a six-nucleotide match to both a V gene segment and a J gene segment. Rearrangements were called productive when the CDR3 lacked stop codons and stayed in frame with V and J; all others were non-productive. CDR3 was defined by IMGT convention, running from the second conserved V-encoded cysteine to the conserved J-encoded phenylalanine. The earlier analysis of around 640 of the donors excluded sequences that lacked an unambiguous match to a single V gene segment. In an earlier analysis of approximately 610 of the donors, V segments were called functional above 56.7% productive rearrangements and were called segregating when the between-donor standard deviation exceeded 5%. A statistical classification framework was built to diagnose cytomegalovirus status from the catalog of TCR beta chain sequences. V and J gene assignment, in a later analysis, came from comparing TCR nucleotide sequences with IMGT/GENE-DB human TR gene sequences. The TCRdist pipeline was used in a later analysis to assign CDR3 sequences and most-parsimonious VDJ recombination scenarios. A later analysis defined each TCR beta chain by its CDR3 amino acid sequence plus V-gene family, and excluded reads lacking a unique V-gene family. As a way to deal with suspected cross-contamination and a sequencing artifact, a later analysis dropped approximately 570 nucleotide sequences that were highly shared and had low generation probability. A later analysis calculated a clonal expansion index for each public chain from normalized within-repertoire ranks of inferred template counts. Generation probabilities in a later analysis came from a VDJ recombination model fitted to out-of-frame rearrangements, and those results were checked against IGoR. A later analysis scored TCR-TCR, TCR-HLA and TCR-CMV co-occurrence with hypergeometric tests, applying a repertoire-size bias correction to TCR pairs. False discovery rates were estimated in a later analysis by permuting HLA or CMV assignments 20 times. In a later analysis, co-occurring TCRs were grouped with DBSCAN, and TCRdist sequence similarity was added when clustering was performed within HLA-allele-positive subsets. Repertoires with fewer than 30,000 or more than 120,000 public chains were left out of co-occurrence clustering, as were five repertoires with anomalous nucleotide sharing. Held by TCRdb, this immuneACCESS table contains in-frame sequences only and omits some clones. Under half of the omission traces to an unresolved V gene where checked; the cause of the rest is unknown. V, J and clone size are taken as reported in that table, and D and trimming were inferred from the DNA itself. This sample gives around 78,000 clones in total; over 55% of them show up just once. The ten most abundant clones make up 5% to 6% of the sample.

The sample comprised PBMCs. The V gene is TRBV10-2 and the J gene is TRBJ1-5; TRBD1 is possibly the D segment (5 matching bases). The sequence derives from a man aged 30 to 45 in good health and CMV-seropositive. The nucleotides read TGCGCCAGCAGTGAACAAGGGGTCCAACAGCCCCAGCATTTT. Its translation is CASSEQGVQQPQHF.